The 9 T cell receptor beta chains given below trace back to one sample, sequenced in a study of T-cell reconstitution after alpha-beta-depleted transplantation in children. Unique molecular identifiers were incorporated into the prepared TCRbeta library. A single record per CDR3 protein comes from TCRdb applying MiXCR to the PCR reads. The table includes 150,000 to 250,000 distinct CDR3 sequences, roughly 6.3% detected once. The sample here was PBMCs, taken before TCRalphabeta/CD19-depleted stem cell transplant. These receptors were collected from a girl under two years old with combined immunodeficiency, due to receive a stem cell transplant.

This clonotype was observed at least ten times. In nucleotides, the CDR3 is TGTGCCAGCAGCCTAATTGACCCTACGCTTTTTAACTATGGCTACACCTTC. Translating gives CASSLIDPTLFNYGYTF. The chain uses TRBV4-2 and TRBJ1-2; D is uncertain. This CDR3 is built from 17 residues. CDR1 and CDR2 from the germline V gene are LGHNA and YNFKEQ. V was shortened by 4 bases and J by 1 base, with 19 bases between the two germline ends.

This clonotype was found many times. CDR3 DNA sequence: TGTGCCAGCAGGCACCAGGGGGGAAACAATGAGCAGTTCTTC. Its translation is CASRHQGGNNEQFF. The V gene is TRBV5-5, the J gene TRBJ2-1; D is perhaps TRBD1 (7 bases). Germline lookup yields CDR1 SGHKS and CDR2 YYEKEE (reference sequence). The CDR3 loop spans 14 amino acids. Between the trimmed V and J ends, which lost 5 bases and 5 bases, there was a span of 14 bases.

This clonotype was seen ten or more times. The V call is TRBV7-2, the J call TRBJ1-1; no clear D gene. V was cut by 2 bases and J by 5 bases, with 21 bases left in between. Per germline, CDR1 SGHTA and CDR2 FQGNSA. This CDR3 contains 17 residues. The CDR3 sequence is CASSLPSGQPEYTEAFF. CDR3 DNA: TGTGCCAGCAGCTTACCCTCCGGGCAGCCGGAATATACTGAAGCTTTCTTT.

The rearrangement uses TRBV4-1 and TRBJ1-2, with 9 bases that match TRBD1. Germline CDR1 and CDR2: MGHRA and YSYEKL. V lost 1 base to trimming and J lost 6 bases; unmatched junction nucleotides: 6. This CDR3 comprises 15 residues. CDR3 amino acids: CASSQGSGTGNGYTF. In nucleotides, the CDR3 is TGCGCCAGCAGCCAAGGCTCCGGGACAGGGAATGGCTACACCTTC.

This clonotype was observed many times. The rearrangement joins TRBV24-1 to TRBJ2-1; perhaps D is TRBD1 or TRBD2 (6 bases each). Germline values: CDR1 KGHDR, CDR2 SFDVKD. Trimming took 4 bases from V and 0 from J, leaving 15 bases between them. The CDR3 sequence is 17 residues long. CDR3 amino acids: CATSEEGHLSSYNEQFF. CDR3 bases: TGTGCCACCAGTGAGGAGGGACACCTGAGCTCCTACAATGAGCAGTTCTTC.

Many counts were recorded for this clonotype. The rearrangement joins TRBV9 to TRBJ1-5; D is undetermined. The CDR3 is 12 amino acids. Trimming took off 0 bases at V and 4 bases at J, with 2 bases between the two ends. CDR1 and CDR2 from the germline V gene are SGDLS and YYNGEE. The CDR3 spells CASSVENQPQHF. The CDR3 DNA reads as TGTGCCAGCAGCGTAGAGAATCAGCCCCAGCATTTT.

This clonotype occurred many times. This chain joins TRBV29-1 and TRBJ2-3; D uncertain. V shed 2 bases and J shed 2 bases, with 8 bases lying between them. From germline, CDR1 is SQVTM and CDR2 ANQGSEA. The CDR3 is 13 residues long. Here the CDR3 reads CSVENGYTDTQYF. CDR3 sequence (DNA): TGCAGCGTTGAAAACGGGTACACAGATACGCAGTATTTT.

This clonotype showed up many times. The chain uses TRBV3-1 and TRBJ1-6; 8 positions match TRBD1. The CDR3 extends over 16 amino acids. CDR1 and CDR2 from the germline V gene are LGHDT and YNNKEL (reference sequence). J was trimmed by 9 bases and V by 7 bases; bases with no gene match: 14. Here the CDR3 reads CASTREMGTGGSPLHF. The CDR3 DNA sequence: TGTGCCAGCACCAGAGAAATGGGGACAGGTGGTTCACCCCTCCACTTT.

There are many counts of this clonotype. This rearrangement joins TRBV29-1 to TRBJ2-3; possibly TRBD1 or TRBD2 for D (5 bases each). Trimming stripped 1 base from V and 0 bases from J, with 8 bases between. The length of the CDR3 is 14 residues. Germline assignment: CDR1 SQVTM and CDR2 ANQGSEA. CDR3 amino acids: CSVEGDLSTDTQYF. DNA for the CDR3: TGCAGCGTTGAAGGGGACCTTAGCACAGATACGCAGTATTTT.